This T cell receptor (beta chain) was captured by sequencing in a study of identical twins. TCRdb passed the 5' RACE reads through MiXCR, listing each CDR3 protein once. This sample carries 750,000 to 950,000 distinct CDR3 sequences, 10% to 15% of them seen once, and the ten largest clones take roughly 1.5%. The CDR3 is made up of 16 amino acids. CDR1 is SGHVS and CDR2 is FNYEAQ in the germline V gene. V lost 5 bases and J lost 5; bases outside the gene matches: 11. This clonotype was seen only a few times. These data were also filed under a second study, of yellow fever vaccine responses in identical twins.

Sequencing input: PBMCs. The clonotype originates from a woman under 30 in good health. V and J are TRBV7-6 and TRBJ2-3, with 9 bases aligning to TRBD2. The chain's CDR3 is CASSGSRSGGKDTQYF. For the CDR3, the DNA is TGTGCCAGCAGCGGTAGTAGGAGCGGGGGGAAAGATACGCAGTATTTT. The variable domain in full, completed from reference TRBV7-6 and TRBJ2-3, reads GAGVSQSPRYKVTKRGQDVALRCDPISGHVSLYWYRQALGQGPEFLTYFNYEAQQDKSGLPNDRFSAERPEGSISTLTIQRTEQRDSAMYRCASSGSRSGGKDTQYFGPGTRLTVL.